This T cell receptor (beta chain) was documented in a study of cytomegalovirus exposure and HLA in healthy donors. At the level of the study: The roughly 130 validation repertoires used the same platform as the approximately 620 first-cohort repertoires (as reported by a later analysis).

On this clone: Its antigen is still unknown.

TCRdb's table, derived via immunoSEQ multiplex PCR, lists solely in-frame clones and lacks some. The sample includes fewer than 60,000 clones, roughly 89% of them seen just once. Study outcomes and limitations: The TCR clusters that emerged in the first cohort tended, a later analysis found, to co-occur in the 120 validation repertoires. Specificity for CMV antigens was confirmed in vitro for a few of the CMV-associated chains. Most TCR sequences were uncommon, yet certain public TCRs appeared in many donors.

The V and J ends lost 3 bases and 7 bases respectively, with 13 bases between them. Germline V lookup: CDR1 SGDLS, CDR2 YYNGEE. The CDR3 extends over 13 amino acids. What was sequenced was PBMCs. This chain links TRBV9 with TRBJ1-1; D is unclear. The TCR sequence derives from a woman between 18 and 29 years old in good health and CMV-seronegative. The CDR3 sequence is CASSDPRRGEAFF. In DNA, the CDR3 is TGTGCCAGCAGCGACCCCAGACGGGGTGAAGCTTTCTTT.